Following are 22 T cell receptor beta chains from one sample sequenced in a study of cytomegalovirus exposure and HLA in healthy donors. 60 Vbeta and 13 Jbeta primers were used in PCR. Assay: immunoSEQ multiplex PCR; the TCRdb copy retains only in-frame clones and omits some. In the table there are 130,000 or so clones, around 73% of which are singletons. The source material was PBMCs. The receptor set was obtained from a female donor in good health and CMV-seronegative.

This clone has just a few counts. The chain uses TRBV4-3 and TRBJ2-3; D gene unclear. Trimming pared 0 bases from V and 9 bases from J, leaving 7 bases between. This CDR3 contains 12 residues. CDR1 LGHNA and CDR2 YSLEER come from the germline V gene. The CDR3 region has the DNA TGCGCCAGCAGCCAAGATCGGAGAACGCAGTATTTT. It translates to CASSQDRRTQYF.

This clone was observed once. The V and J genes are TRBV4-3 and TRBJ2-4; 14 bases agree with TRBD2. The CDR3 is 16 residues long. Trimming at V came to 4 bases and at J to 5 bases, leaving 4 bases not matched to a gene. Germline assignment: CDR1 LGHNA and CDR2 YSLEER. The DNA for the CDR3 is TGCGCCAGCAGCCGAGGACTAGCGGGAGGAGAAAACATTCAGTACTTC. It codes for CASSRGLAGGENIQYF.

CDR3 in DNA: TGTGCCAGCAGCCTTCAGACAGTCTATGGCTACACCTTC. Protein sequence: CASSLQTVYGYTF. The chain uses TRBV7-2 and TRBJ1-2; D is perhaps TRBD1 (5 bases). Germline values: CDR1 SGHTA, CDR2 FQGNSA. This CDR3 is 13 amino acids long. V gave up 5 bases and J gave up 4 bases, with 11 bases separating them.

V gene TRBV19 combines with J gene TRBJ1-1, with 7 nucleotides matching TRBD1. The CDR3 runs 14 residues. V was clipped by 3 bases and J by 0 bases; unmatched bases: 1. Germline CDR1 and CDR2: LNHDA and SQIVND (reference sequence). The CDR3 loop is CASSMGTVNTEAFF. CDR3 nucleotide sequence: TGTGCCAGTAGTATGGGGACAGTGAACACTGAAGCTTTCTTT.

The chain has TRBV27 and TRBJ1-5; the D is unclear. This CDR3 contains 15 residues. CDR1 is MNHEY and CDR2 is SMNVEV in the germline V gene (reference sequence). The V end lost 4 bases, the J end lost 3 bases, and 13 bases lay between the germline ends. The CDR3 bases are TGTGCCAGCAGTTCCCGGGATAGCCTCAATCAGCCCCAGCATTTT. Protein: CASSSRDSLNQPQHF.

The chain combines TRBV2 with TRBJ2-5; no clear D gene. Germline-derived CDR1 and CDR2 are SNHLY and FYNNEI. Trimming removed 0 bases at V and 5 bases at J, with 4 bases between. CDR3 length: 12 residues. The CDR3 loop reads CASSEAQETQYF. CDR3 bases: TGTGCCAGCAGTGAAGCGCAGGAGACCCAGTACTTC.

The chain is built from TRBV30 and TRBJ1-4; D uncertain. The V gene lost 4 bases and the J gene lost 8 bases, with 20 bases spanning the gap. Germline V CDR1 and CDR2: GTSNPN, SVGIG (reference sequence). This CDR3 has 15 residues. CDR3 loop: CAWKRKTAAKEKLFF. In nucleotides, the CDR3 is TGTGCCTGGAAAAGGAAGACCGCGGCGAAAGAAAAACTGTTTTTT.

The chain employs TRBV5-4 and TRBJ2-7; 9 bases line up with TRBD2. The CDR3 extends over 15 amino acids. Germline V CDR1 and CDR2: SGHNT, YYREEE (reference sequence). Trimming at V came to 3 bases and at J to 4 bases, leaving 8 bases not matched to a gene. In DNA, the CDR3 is TGTGCCAGCAGCTCCTATAGCGGGAGTGGGTACGAGCAGTACTTC. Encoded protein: CASSSYSGSGYEQYF.

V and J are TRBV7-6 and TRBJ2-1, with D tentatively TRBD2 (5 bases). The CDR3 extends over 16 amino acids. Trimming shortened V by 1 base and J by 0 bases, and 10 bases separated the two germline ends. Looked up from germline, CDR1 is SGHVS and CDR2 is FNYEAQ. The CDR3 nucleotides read TGTGCCAGCAGCTTAGTCGGACTTCCCTCCTACAATGAGCAGTTCTTC. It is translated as CASSLVGLPSYNEQFF.

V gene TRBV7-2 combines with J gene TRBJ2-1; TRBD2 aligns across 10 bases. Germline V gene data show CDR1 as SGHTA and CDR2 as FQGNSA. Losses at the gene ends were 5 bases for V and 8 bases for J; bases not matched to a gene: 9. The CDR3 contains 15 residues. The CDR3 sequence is CASSPRAGGLYEQFF. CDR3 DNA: TGTGCCAGCAGCCCTCGAGCGGGAGGGCTGTATGAGCAGTTCTTC.

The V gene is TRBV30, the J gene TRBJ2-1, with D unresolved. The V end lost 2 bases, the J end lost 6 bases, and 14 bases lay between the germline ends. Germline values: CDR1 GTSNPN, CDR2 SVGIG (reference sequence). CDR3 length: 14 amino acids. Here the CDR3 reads CAWSPESLSNEQFF. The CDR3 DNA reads TGTGCCTGGAGTCCGGAGTCGCTCTCCAATGAGCAGTTCTTC. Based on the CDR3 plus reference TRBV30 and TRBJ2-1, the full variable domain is SQTIHQWPATLVQPVGSPLSLECTVEGTSNPNLYWYRQAAGRGLQLLFYSVGIGQISSEVPQNLSASRPQDRQFILSSKKLLLSDSGFYLCAWSPESLSNEQFFGPGTRLTVL.

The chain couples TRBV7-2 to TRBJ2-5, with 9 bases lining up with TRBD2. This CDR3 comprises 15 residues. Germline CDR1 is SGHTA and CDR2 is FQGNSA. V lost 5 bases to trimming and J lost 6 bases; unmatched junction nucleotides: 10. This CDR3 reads CASSRPGTSRQTQYF. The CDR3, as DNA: TGTGCCAGCAGCCGACCCGGGACTAGCAGACAGACCCAGTACTTC.

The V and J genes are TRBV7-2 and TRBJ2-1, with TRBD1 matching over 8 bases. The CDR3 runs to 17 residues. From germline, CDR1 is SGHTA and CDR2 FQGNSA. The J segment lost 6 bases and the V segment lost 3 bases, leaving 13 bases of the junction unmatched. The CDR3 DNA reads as TGTGCCAGCAGCTTCCGACAGGGGCGGACTGCAGGCAATGAGCAGTTCTTC. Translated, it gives CASSFRQGRTAGNEQFF. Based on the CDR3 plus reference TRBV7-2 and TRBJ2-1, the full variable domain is GAGVSQSPSNKVTEKGKDVELRCDPISGHTALYWYRQSLGQGLEFLIYFQGNSAPDKSGLPSDRFSAERTGGSVSTLTIQRTQQEDSAVYLCASSFRQGRTAGNEQFFGPGTRLTVL.

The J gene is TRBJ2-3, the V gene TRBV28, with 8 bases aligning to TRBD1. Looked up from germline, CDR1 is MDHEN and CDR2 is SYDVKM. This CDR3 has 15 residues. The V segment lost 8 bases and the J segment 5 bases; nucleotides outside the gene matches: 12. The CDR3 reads CASENPTGAEDTQYF. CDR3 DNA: TGTGCCAGCGAGAACCCGACAGGGGCGGAAGATACGCAGTATTTT.

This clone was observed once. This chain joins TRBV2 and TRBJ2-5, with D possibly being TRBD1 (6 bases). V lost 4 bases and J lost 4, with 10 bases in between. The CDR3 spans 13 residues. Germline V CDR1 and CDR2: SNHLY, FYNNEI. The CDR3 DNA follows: TGTGCCAGCAGTGGGGGGCAGTTAGAGACCCAGTACTTC. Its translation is CASSGGQLETQYF.

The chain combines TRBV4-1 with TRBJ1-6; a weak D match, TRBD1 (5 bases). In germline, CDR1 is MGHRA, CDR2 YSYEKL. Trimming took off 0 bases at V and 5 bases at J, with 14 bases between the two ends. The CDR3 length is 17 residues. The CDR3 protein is CASSQDSTGFHNSPLHF. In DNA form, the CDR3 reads TGCGCCAGCAGCCAAGATAGCACAGGTTTTCATAATTCACCCCTCCACTTT.

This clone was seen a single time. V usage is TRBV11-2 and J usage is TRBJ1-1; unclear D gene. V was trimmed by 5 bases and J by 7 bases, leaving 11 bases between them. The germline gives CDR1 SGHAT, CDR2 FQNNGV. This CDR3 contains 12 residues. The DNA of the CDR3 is TGTGCCAGCAGCATCCTGTCCAGTGAAGCTTTCTTT. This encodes CASSILSSEAFF.

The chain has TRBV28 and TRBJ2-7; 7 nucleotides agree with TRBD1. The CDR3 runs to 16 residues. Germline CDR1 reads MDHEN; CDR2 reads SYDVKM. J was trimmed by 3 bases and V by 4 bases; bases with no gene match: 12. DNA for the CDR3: TGTGCCAGCAGTTCTCATCCCGGGACAGAGGGCTACGAGCAGTACTTC. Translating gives CASSSHPGTEGYEQYF.

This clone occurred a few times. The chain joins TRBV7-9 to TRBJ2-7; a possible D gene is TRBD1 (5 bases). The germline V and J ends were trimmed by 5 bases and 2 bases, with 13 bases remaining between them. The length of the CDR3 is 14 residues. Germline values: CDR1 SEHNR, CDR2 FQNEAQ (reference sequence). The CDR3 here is CASSPRDRAYEQYF. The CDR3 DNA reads TGTGCCAGCAGCCCGCGCGACAGAGCCTACGAGCAGTACTTC.

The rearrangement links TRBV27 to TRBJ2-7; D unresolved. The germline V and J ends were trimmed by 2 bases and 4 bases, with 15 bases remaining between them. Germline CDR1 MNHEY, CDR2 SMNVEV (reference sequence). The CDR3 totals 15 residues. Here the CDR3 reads CASSLNSHPLYEQYF. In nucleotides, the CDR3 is TGTGCCAGCAGTTTAAACAGTCATCCTCTTTACGAGCAGTACTTC.

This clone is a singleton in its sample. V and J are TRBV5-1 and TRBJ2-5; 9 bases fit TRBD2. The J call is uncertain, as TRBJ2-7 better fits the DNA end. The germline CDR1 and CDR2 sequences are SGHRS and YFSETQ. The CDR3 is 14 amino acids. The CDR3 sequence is CASSPGTSSYEQYF. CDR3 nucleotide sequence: TGCGCCAGCAGCCCCGGGACTAGCAGCTACGAGCAGTACTTC.

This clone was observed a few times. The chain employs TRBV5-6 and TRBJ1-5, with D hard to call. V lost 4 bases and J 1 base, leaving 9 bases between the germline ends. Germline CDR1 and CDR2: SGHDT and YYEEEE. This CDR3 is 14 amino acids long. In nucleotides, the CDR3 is TGTGCCAGCAGCGGAGGCACGAGCAATCAGCCCCAGCATTTT. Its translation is CASSGGTSNQPQHF.